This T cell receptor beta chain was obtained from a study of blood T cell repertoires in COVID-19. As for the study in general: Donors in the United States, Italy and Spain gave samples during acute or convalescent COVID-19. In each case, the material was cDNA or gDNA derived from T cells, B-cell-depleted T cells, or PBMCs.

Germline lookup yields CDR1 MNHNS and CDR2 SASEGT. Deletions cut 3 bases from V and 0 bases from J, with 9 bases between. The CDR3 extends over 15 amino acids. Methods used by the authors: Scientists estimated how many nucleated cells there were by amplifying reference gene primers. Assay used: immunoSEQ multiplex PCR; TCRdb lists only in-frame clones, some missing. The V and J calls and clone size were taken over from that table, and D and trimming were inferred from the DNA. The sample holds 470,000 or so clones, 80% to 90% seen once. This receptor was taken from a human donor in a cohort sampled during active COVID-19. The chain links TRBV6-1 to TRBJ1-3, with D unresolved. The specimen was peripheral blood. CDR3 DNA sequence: TGTGCCAGCAGTGAGGGCAGCTACTCTGGAAACACCATATATTTT. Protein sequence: CASSEGSYSGNTIYF.